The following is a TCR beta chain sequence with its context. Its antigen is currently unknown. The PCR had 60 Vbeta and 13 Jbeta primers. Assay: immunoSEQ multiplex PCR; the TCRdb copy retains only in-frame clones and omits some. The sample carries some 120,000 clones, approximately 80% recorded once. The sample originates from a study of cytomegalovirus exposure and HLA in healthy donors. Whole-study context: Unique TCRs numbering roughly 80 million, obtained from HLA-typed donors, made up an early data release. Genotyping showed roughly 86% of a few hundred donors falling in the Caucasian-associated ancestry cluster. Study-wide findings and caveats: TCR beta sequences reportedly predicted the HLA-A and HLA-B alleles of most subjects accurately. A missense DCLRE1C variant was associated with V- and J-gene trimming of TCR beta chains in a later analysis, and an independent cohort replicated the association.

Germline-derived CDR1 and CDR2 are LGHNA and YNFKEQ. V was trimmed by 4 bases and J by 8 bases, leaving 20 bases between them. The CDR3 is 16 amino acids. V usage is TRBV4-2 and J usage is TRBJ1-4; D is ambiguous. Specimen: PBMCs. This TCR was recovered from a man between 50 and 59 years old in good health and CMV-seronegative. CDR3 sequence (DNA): TGTGCCAGCAGCCCACAAACTTCCGGGTTCGGAGAAAAACTGTTTTTT. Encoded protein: CASSPQTSGFGEKLFF.